This T cell receptor (beta chain) came from a study of blood T cell repertoires in COVID-19. Across the study: Some COVID-19 samples were acute and others convalescent; all came from the United States, Italy and Spain. The cDNA or gDNA used as material had been derived from T cells, B-cell-depleted T cells, or PBMCs.

Unmatched junction bases numbered 16, after V lost 3 bases and J lost 6 bases. The CDR3 consists of 20 residues. Germline values: CDR1 LNHDA, CDR2 SQIVND (reference sequence). This clone was observed once. Clones were read by immunoSEQ multiplex PCR, and TCRdb kept only the in-frame ones, dropping some. The table includes nearly 200,000 clones, 84% detected once. The TCR originated in a woman between 65 and 79 years old with active or convalescent COVID-19. Sequenced input: peripheral blood. This sequence joins TRBV19 and TRBJ1-6, with 11 bases matching TRBD1. The CDR3 here is CASSMGGQGVTDGRNSPLHF. The CDR3 nucleotides read TGTGCCAGTAGTATGGGGGGACAGGGGGTTACCGACGGCCGTAATTCACCCCTCCACTTT. Full variable domain (rest looked up from reference TRBV19 and TRBJ1-6): DGGITQSPKYLFRKEGQNVTLSCEQNLNHDAMYWYRQDPGQGLRLIYYSQIVNDFQKGDIAEGYSVSREKKESFPLTVTSAQKNPTAFYLCASSMGGQGVTDGRNSPLHFGNGTRLTVT.